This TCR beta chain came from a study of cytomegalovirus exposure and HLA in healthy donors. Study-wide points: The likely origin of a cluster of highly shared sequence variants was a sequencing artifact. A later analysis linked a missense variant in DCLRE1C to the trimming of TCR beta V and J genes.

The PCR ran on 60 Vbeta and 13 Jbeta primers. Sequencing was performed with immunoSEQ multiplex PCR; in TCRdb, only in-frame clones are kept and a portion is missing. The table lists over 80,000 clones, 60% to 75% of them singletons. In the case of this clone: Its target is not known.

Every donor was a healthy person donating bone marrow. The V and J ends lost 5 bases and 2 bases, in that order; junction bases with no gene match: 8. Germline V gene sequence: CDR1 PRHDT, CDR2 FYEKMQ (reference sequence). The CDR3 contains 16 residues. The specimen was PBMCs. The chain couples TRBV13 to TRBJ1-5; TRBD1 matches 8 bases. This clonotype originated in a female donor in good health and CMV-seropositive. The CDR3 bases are TGTGCCAGCAGCCAACAGGGGGAGAGGGGCAATCAGCCCCAGCATTTT. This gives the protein CASSQQGERGNQPQHF.